The 10 T cell receptor beta chains below come from one sample, sequenced in a study of T cell responses to AZD1222 COVID-19 vaccine. Clones were read by immunoSEQ multiplex PCR, and TCRdb kept only the in-frame ones, dropping some. The sample contains 75,000 to 100,000 clones, around 85% of which appear only once. The sequencing used peripheral blood, collected on day 0 of AZD1222 vaccination. These receptors were collected from an adult in good health.

J is TRBJ2-4 and V is TRBV5-6; 8 bases align to TRBD1. V shed 4 bases and J 4 bases; nucleotides not matched to a gene: 4. Germline V gene lookup returns CDR1 SGHDT and CDR2 YYEEEE. This CDR3 has 14 amino acids. In nucleotides, the CDR3 is TGTGCCAGCAGCCCAAGGACAGGGAAAAACATTCAGTACTTC. It yields the protein CASSPRTGKNIQYF.

This sequence joins TRBV30 and TRBJ1-4, with 7 bases that match TRBD1. This CDR3 is 12 amino acids long. Germline trimming cut 4 bases from V and 7 bases from J; bases unmatched to any gene: 3. Germline V gene data show CDR1 as GTSNPN and CDR2 as SVGIG (reference sequence). The CDR3 reads CAWKGAGEKLFF. CDR3 sequence (DNA): TGTGCCTGGAAGGGGGCAGGTGAAAAACTGTTTTTT. The full variable domain, in which reference TRBV30 and TRBJ1-4 provide the parts outside the CDR3, is SQTIHQWPATLVQPVGSPLSLECTVEGTSNPNLYWYRQAAGRGLQLLFYSVGIGQISSEVPQNLSASRPQDRQFILSSKKLLLSDSGFYLCAWKGAGEKLFFGSGTQLSVL.

The chain combines TRBV4-3 with TRBJ2-7; 13 nucleotides align to TRBD2. The CDR3 is 17 amino acids. J lost 3 bases, V lost 0 bases, and 5 bases had no gene match. Per germline, CDR1 LGHNA and CDR2 YSLEER. In DNA form, the CDR3 reads TGCGCCAGCAGCCAAGATTTAGGACTAGCGGGAGTCTACGAGCAGTACTTC. The encoded protein is CASSQDLGLAGVYEQYF.

The V gene is TRBV19, the J gene TRBJ1-6, with D perhaps matching TRBD1 (6 bases). The CDR3 totals 14 residues. The V end lost 4 bases, the J end lost 4 bases, and 8 bases lay between the germline ends. Germline V CDR1 and CDR2: LNHDA, SQIVND (reference sequence). CDR3 sequence reads: CASSTDRYNSPLHF. The CDR3 nucleotides read TGTGCCAGTAGTACGGACAGATATAATTCACCCCTCCACTTT.

The rearrangement uses TRBV2 and TRBJ1-6; D is uncertain. The CDR3 totals 17 residues. CDR1 SNHLY and CDR2 FYNNEI come from the germline V gene. V was pared by 2 bases and J by 4 bases, with 15 bases between. CDR3: CASSEMARTFYNSPLHF. DNA for the CDR3: TGTGCCAGCAGTGAAATGGCCAGGACCTTTTATAATTCACCCCTCCACTTT.

V is TRBV19 and J is TRBJ2-3; the D is unclear. Trimming pared 6 bases from V and 4 bases from J, leaving 8 bases between. Germline CDR1 and CDR2: LNHDA and SQIVND (reference sequence). CDR3 length: 12 residues. CDR3 residues: CASRSVADTQYF. The CDR3 DNA reads TGTGCCAGTAGATCCGTGGCAGATACGCAGTATTTT.

This rearrangement joins TRBV30 to TRBJ2-5; TRBD2 is a possible D gene (6 bases). V gave up 3 bases and J gave up 5 bases, with 19 bases separating them. Germline loops: CDR1 GTSNPN, CDR2 SVGIG (reference sequence). The CDR3 sequence is 15 residues long. The CDR3 reads CAWRGTRGSWETQYF. In DNA, the CDR3 is TGTGCCTGGAGAGGAACCCGGGGGTCGTGGGAGACCCAGTACTTC.

The CDR3, as DNA: TGTGCCAGCAGCTCGGACAGGGGCCAGCCCCAGCATTTT. Residues: CASSSDRGQPQHF. V gene TRBV7-3 combines with J gene TRBJ1-5; 9 positions agree with TRBD1. J gave up 7 bases and V 4 bases, and 2 bases lay outside the gene matches. This CDR3 is built from 13 residues. Germline V gene lookup returns CDR1 SGHTA and CDR2 FQGTGA.

The J gene is TRBJ2-5, the V gene TRBV4-3; D gene unclear. The CDR3 sequence is 14 residues long. The germline CDR1 and CDR2 sequences are LGHNA and YSLEER. The V and J ends lost 0 bases and 3 bases respectively, with 8 bases between them. In nucleotides, the CDR3 is TGCGCCAGCAGCCAAGATATCCTAGAAGAGACCCAGTACTTC. Protein sequence: CASSQDILEETQYF.

The rearrangement uses TRBV20-1 and TRBJ2-7, with D perhaps TRBD1 (6 bases). The V end was cut by 3 bases, the J end by 2 bases, with 11 bases between. Germline values: CDR1 DFQATT, CDR2 SNEGSKA (reference sequence). The CDR3 runs 13 residues. The CDR3 loop is CSASTGLAYEQYF. The CDR3 region has the DNA TGCAGTGCTAGTACAGGGCTTGCCTACGAGCAGTACTTC.